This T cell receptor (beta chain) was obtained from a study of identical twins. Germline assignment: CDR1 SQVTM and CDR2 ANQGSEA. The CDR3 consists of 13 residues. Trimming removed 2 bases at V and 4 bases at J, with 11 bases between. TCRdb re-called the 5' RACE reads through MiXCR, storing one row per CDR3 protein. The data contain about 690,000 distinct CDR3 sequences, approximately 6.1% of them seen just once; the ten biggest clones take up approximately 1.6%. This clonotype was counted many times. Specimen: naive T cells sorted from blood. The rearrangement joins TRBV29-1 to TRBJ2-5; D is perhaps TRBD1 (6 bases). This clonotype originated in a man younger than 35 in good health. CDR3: CSVESGVAETQYF. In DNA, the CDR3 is TGCAGCGTTGAATCAGGGGTGGCAGAGACCCAGTACTTC.